This is a list of T cell receptor beta chains from one sample in a study of molecular identifiers for immune sequencing clone quantification. TCRdb re-derived calls from the PCR reads in MiXCR, one entry per CDR3 protein. The sample consists of 300,000 to 400,000 distinct CDR3 sequences, 24% of them appearing once. Sequencing used naive CD8+ T cells from blood, with Jurkat cell RNA spiked in. These receptors all come from a human donor in good health. Some libraries in this study had Jurkat cell RNA spiked in. CDR3s include the opening cysteine and the closing phenylalanine or tryptophan. A D gene is named only where the DNA matches it firmly. Not all rows give a size; the values are once, few, many and, for expanded clones, a class.

d_call clone_size j_call v_call cdr3_aa cdr3_nt
- many TRBJ2-5 TRBV5-1 CASRWTHGEETQYF TGCGCCAGCAGATGGACCCATGGGGAAGAGACCCAGTACTTC
- many TRBJ2-7 TRBV7-9 CASSPRGNEQYF TGTGCCAGCAGCCCCAGGGGTAACGAGCAGTACTTC
TRBD2 many TRBJ2-7 TRBV5-1 CASSSSGRGYEQYF TGCGCCAGCAGCTCGAGCGGGAGAGGCTACGAGCAGTACTTC
- few TRBJ2-3 TRBV3-1 CASSNWTNLDTQYF TGTGCCAGCAGCAACTGGACTAATCTAGATACGCAGTATTTT
- many TRBJ1-1 TRBV29-1 CSPRVGTEAFF TGCAGCCCGAGGGTCGGAACTGAAGCTTTCTTT
- once TRBJ1-1 TRBV29-1 CSAGGGADTAAFF TGCAGCGCCGGAGGGGGGGCCGACACTGCAGCCTTCTTT
- few TRBJ1-1 TRBV5-6 CASRTWGGDREAFF TGTGCCAGCAGGACCTGGGGGGGGGATAGGGAAGCTTTCTTT
TRBD1 - TRBJ2-3 TRBV19 CASSIGQGVSTDTQYF TGTGCCAGTAGTATCGGGCAGGGGGTAAGCACAGATACGCAGTATTTT
- - TRBJ2-3 TRBV11-2 CASSLVGDTDTQYF TGTGCCAGCAGCTTAGTCGGAGACACAGATACGCAGTATTTT
- many TRBJ1-1 TRBV7-9 CASSLTAEAFF TGTGCCAGCAGTCTGACAGCTGAAGCTTTCTTT